This entry is about one T cell receptor beta chain. The sample comes from a study of blood T cell repertoires in COVID-19. Overall study context: The United States, Italy and Spain supplied acute and convalescent COVID-19 samples. Sample material is recorded as cDNA or gDNA derived from T cells, B-cell-depleted T cells, or PBMCs.

As handled by the study authors: Scientists estimated how many nucleated cells there were by amplifying reference gene primers. This table comes from immunoSEQ multiplex PCR, and its TCRdb copy is limited to in-frame clones, with some not included. Clone size and V and J calls were adopted from that table, with D and trimming inferred from the DNA. The data contain about 59,000 clones, around 80% of them seen just once; the ten biggest clones take up nearly 10%. Material: peripheral blood. This sequence originates from a human donor in a cohort sampled during active COVID-19.

CDR3: CSVPGGGETQYF. The CDR3, as DNA: TGCAGCGTCCCGGGGGGAGGGGAGACCCAGTACTTC. V is TRBV29-1 and J is TRBJ2-5, with TRBD2 matching over 7 bases. The trim removed 6 bases at V and 5 bases at J, leaving 6 bases unmatched. Germline CDR1 reads SQVTM; CDR2 reads ANQGSEA. The CDR3 spans 12 residues. The whole variable domain, remainder taken from reference TRBV29-1 and TRBJ2-5, is SAVISQKPSRDICQRGTSLTIQCQVDSQVTMMFWYRQQPGQSLTLIATANQGSEATYESGFVIDKFPISRPNLTFSTLTVSNMSPEDSSIYLCSVPGGGETQYFGPGTRLLVL.